This T cell receptor (beta chain) was recovered during a study of blood T cell repertoires in COVID-19. Study processing details: Cell counts per sample came from amplifying reference gene primers. Clones were sequenced by immunoSEQ multiplex PCR, and TCRdb holds only the in-frame ones, with some missing. V and J calls and clone size are those listed in that table; D and trimming were worked out from the DNA. Of about 150,000 clones detected, 84% appear once; the ten largest clones hold 5.8%. Participant ages covered about 18 to 100 years across approximately 25 US areas. Looked up from germline, CDR1 is MNHNS and CDR2 is SASEGT. The CDR3 extends over 17 amino acids. V dropped 1 base and J dropped 3 bases, with 19 bases sitting between them.

J is TRBJ2-7 and V is TRBV6-1; tentatively, D is TRBD1 (6 bases). The clonotype originates from a woman between 50 and 59 years old who had been exposed to COVID-19. Material: PBMCs or T cells enriched from blood (not recorded which). The CDR3 is CASSEDRVGGGGYEQYF. In DNA, the CDR3 is TGTGCCAGCAGTGAAGACAGGGTTGGAGGAGGTGGCTACGAGCAGTACTTC.